The T cell receptor (beta chain) under discussion was sequenced for a study of cytomegalovirus exposure and HLA in healthy donors. CDR3 length: 13 amino acids. CDR1 and CDR2 (germline): SEHNR, FQNEAQ (reference sequence). The V and J ends lost 3 bases and 0 bases respectively, with 5 bases between them. This clone was recorded a few times. Its antigen is currently unknown. Study conclusions and caveats: An analysis done earlier found most TCR beta V segments productive about 90% or about 30% of the time.

The PCR had 60 Vbeta and 13 Jbeta primers. The data were produced by immunoSEQ multiplex PCR, yet TCRdb's version contains in-frame clones alone and is incomplete. The repertoire holds 150,000 to 200,000 clones, with about 62% as singletons. This clonotype was obtained from a man aged 35 to 55 in good health and CMV-seronegative. V is TRBV7-9 and J is TRBJ1-2, with D uncertain. Material: PBMCs. In DNA, the CDR3 is TGTGCCAGCAGCTTGGCAGCTAACTATGGCTACACCTTC. It specifies CASSLAANYGYTF.